These 19 T cell receptor beta chains came from one sample sequenced in a study of T cell repertoires in cytomegalovirus infection. Antigens of these TCRs are unknown. TCRdb called the reads again in MiXCR, with one record for every CDR3 protein. The sample has approximately 1,000,000 distinct CDR3 sequences; around 30% are singletons. Sequences were derived from cultured CD8+ T cells from PBMCs, sampled from culture after CMV antigen stimulation. All receptors derive from a human donor in good health (CMV status not recorded). Some clones in this sample may be carry-over from other donors' samples.

Worth noting for this clonotype: A much larger clonotype is one base distant, so this may be a read error. The genes are TRBV4-1 and TRBJ2-3, with D unclear. This CDR3 contains 12 residues. CDR1 MGHRA and CDR2 YSYEKL come from the germline V gene. CDR3 region: CASNQDRDTQYF. Here the CDR3 DNA reads TGCGCCAGCAACCAAGATAGAGATACGCAGTATTTT.

V gene TRBV7-6 combines with J gene TRBJ1-2; TRBD1 might be the D (6 bases). V was shortened by 1 base and J by 5 bases, with 23 bases between the two germline ends. The CDR3 extends over 18 amino acids. Germline V CDR1 and CDR2: SGHVS, FNYEAQ. Here the CDR3 reads CASSLVVRGLDANYGYTF. As DNA, the CDR3 is TGTGCCAGCAGCTTAGTAGTTCGGGGGCTCGATGCAAATTATGGCTACACCTTC.

CDR3 nucleotides: TGTGCTAGTGGCTTTGGATACGAGCAGTACTTC. Translated: CASGFGYEQYF. The V gene is TRBV12-5, the J gene TRBJ2-7; D remains ambiguous. CDR1 is LGHNT, CDR2 FRNRAP, per germline. Trimming removed 6 bases from V and 4 bases from J, with 7 bases in between. This CDR3 comprises 11 residues.

With respect to this clonotype: This sequence may be a read error, since a much larger clone differs from it by one base. The chain couples TRBV12-5 to TRBJ2-3; 9 positions agree with TRBD2. Germline V gives CDR1 LGHNT, CDR2 FRNRAP. The trim removed 3 bases at V and 0 bases at J, leaving 10 bases unmatched. This CDR3 comprises 18 residues. The CDR3 DNA follows: TGTGCTAGTGGTTTAGTCCGGGCTAGCGGGACCAGCACAGATACGCAGTATTTT. Its protein product is CASGLVRASGTSTDTQYF.

The V call is TRBV14, the J call TRBJ1-1; the D gene is possibly TRBD1 (5 bases). V lost 0 bases and J 11 bases, leaving 19 bases between the germline ends. The germline CDR1 and CDR2 sequences are SGHDN and FVKESK. CDR3 size: 15 residues. The CDR3 DNA reads as TGTGCCAGCAGCCAAGATGGGCGGGACCTCATATCGGCTTTCTTT. Its translation: CASSQDGRDLISAFF.

The chain couples TRBV6-8 to TRBJ2-6; D call uncertain. Germline loops: CDR1 MNHGY, CDR2 SAAAGT. Trimming cost V 3 bases and J 0 bases, with 12 bases left between them. The CDR3 is 17 residues long. This CDR3 reads CASSYAAAYSGANVLTF. DNA of the CDR3: TGTGCCAGCAGTTATGCGGCGGCTTACTCTGGGGCCAACGTCCTGACTTTC.

As concerns this clonotype: The conserved closing phenylalanine or tryptophan is absent in this CDR3, likely reflecting a read error. The DNA is omitted, as the CDR3 cannot be located on it reliably, and the CDR3 follows TCRdb's listing. This chain uses TRBV7-6 with TRBJ2-1; the table calls TRBD1, which could not be checked here. Germline-derived CDR1 and CDR2 are SGHVS and FNYEAQ. With termini counted, the CDR3 has 11 amino acids. CDR3: CASSQVSSPDL.

This clonotype was counted ten times or more. The rearrangement links TRBV7-9 to TRBJ1-1; D unclear. V was cut by 6 bases and J by 1 base, with 12 bases left in between. The V gene's germline CDR1 is SEHNR and CDR2 FQNEAQ (reference sequence). There are 14 residues in the CDR3. CDR3 DNA sequence: TGTGCCAGCAGACCGGGCGACCAGAACACTGAAGCTTTCTTT. Translating it yields CASRPGDQNTEAFF. Filled out from reference TRBV7-9 and TRBJ1-1, the complete variable domain reads DTGVSQNPRHKITKRGQNVTFRCDPISEHNRLYWYRQTLGQGPEFLTYFQNEAQLEKSRLLSDRFSAERPKGSFSTLEIQRTEQGDSAMYLCASRPGDQNTEAFFGQGTRLTVV.

The gene calls are TRBV25-1 and TRBJ1-3; D remains unclear. V lost 3 bases and J lost 1, with 19 bases in between. This CDR3 has 18 residues. Germline CDR1 MGHDK, CDR2 SYGVNS. The CDR3 DNA reads as TGTGCCAGCAGTGATTTGAACCAGGTCGGCTCTTCTGGAAACACCATATATTTT. This sequence encodes CASSDLNQVGSSGNTIYF.

At least ten counts were recorded for this clonotype. This sequence joins TRBV6-5 and TRBJ1-5; no definite D call. The V gene lost 2 bases and the J gene lost 0 bases, with 26 bases spanning the gap. The length of the CDR3 is 21 residues. Germline CDR1 and CDR2: MNHEY and SVGAGI. The CDR3 bases are TGTGCCAGCAGTTACCCAGGTTGTTTGGAGGGTTGGCTTTATAGCAATCAGCCCCAGCATTTT. Its translation: CASSYPGCLEGWLYSNQPQHF.

This clonotype was observed a few times. The chain employs TRBV9 and TRBJ2-1; D unclear. This CDR3 region has 10 residues. Germline V CDR1 and CDR2: SGDLS, YYNGEE. Between the trimmed V and J ends, which lost 4 bases and 8 bases, there was a span of 4 bases. The CDR3 coding sequence is TGTGCCAGCAGCCCACATGAGCAGTTCTTC. Its translation: CASSPHEQFF.

The chain employs TRBV6-2 or TRBV6-3 and TRBJ2-1, with TRBD2 identical over 8 bases. The V and J ends lost 2 bases and 8 bases, in that order; junction bases with no gene match: 8. The CDR3 has 15 amino acids. The germline V gene encodes CDR1 MNHEY and CDR2 SVGEGT. The CDR3 loop is CASSYIGTSLHEQFF. CDR3 in DNA: TGTGCCAGCAGTTACATCGGGACTAGTCTACATGAGCAGTTCTTC.

As to this clonotype: One end of the junction does not line up with germline, which may come from a read error. The gene calls are TRBV6-1 and TRBJ2-1, with unresolved D. Germline CDR1 and CDR2: MNHNS and SASEGT. The CDR3 covers 18 residues. CDR3 sequence (DNA): TGTGCCAGCAGTGGACGACTCGCTCTGCACCCCTCCTACAATGAGCAGTCCTTC. Protein product: CASSGRLALHPSYNEQSF.

This sequence joins TRBV19 and TRBJ2-2; no firm D call. The CDR3 has 15 residues. Trimming removed 3 bases at V and 1 base at J, with 9 bases between. The germline V gene encodes CDR1 LNHDA and CDR2 SQIVND (reference sequence). The CDR3 spells CASSIVWGNTGELFF. In DNA form, the CDR3 reads TGTGCCAGTAGTATCGTCTGGGGGAACACCGGGGAGCTGTTTTTT.

CDR3 in amino acids: CATAPGANVLTF. The DNA of the CDR3 is TGTGCCACGGCGCCCGGGGCCAACGTCCTGACTTTC. The chain recombines TRBV19 with TRBJ2-6, with unresolved D. The CDR3 spans 12 residues. The germline V gene has CDR1 LNHDA and CDR2 SQIVND (reference sequence). Trimming stripped 10 bases from V and 4 bases from J, with 8 bases between.

There are a few counts of this clonotype. The rearrangement uses TRBV6-2 or TRBV6-3 and TRBJ2-5; D gene uncertain. Germline CDR1 reads MNHEY; CDR2 reads SVGEGT. The V and J ends lost 0 bases and 4 bases respectively, with 15 bases between them. CDR3 length: 16 amino acids. The CDR3, as DNA: TGTGCCAGCAGTTACTCGCGGCTCGATAAACCAGAGACCCAGTACTTC. Its translation: CASSYSRLDKPETQYF.

Turning to this clonotype: A much larger clone lies a single base off, so this may be a read error. The chain couples TRBV15 to TRBJ2-2; TRBD1 might be the D (5 bases). This CDR3 contains 15 residues. Trimming removed 8 bases at V and 2 bases at J, with 15 bases between. Germline V gene data show CDR1 as LNHNV and CDR2 as YYDKDF (reference sequence). The CDR3 sequence is CATGTTDPNTGELFF. The CDR3, as DNA: TGTGCCACCGGCACGACAGACCCTAACACCGGGGAGCTGTTTTTT. Combining the CDR3 with reference TRBV15 and TRBJ2-2 gives the whole variable domain DAMVIQNPRYQVTQFGKPVTLSCSQTLNHNVMYWYQQKSSQAPKLLFHYYDKDFNNEADTPDNFQSRRPNTSFCFLDIRSPGLGDTAMYLCATGTTDPNTGELFFGEGSRLTVL.

The chain recombines TRBV12-3 or TRBV12-4 with TRBJ2-7; D is tentatively TRBD1 or TRBD2 (5 bases each). This CDR3 has 15 amino acids. V was pared by 3 bases and J by 2 bases, with 14 bases between. The CDR3: CASSFRGAPTYEQYF. In DNA, the CDR3 is TGTGCCAGCAGTTTCAGAGGGGCTCCGACCTACGAGCAGTACTTC.

This clonotype was seen only a few times. The chain is built from TRBV9 and TRBJ2-1; D remains unclear. CDR1 is SGDLS and CDR2 is YYNGEE in the germline V gene. The CDR3 is 17 residues long. Trimming took 7 bases from V and 1 from J, leaving 21 bases between them. CDR3 DNA sequence: TGTGCCAGCGCTTCCTCCGAAGCGATTTTATCCTACAATGAGCAGTTCTTC. The encoded protein is CASASSEAILSYNEQFF.